This TCR beta chain was sequenced during a study of blood T cell repertoires in COVID-19. Whole-study context: Sample material is recorded as cDNA or gDNA derived from T cells, B-cell-depleted T cells, or PBMCs.

Exposed volunteers were people who met a COVID-19 case within 2 weeks before study entry. The germline V gene encodes CDR1 SGHVS and CDR2 FQNEAQ. Unmatched junction bases numbered 2, after V lost 3 bases and J lost 4 bases. The CDR3 spans 14 residues. Here immunoSEQ multiplex PCR was the method, and the copy in TCRdb shows in-frame clones only, minus some. The table records fewer than 250,000 clones, about four fifths of them present only once. The rearrangement links TRBV7-8 to TRBJ2-1; 8 nucleotides agree with TRBD2. This sequence originates from a woman in her thirties or forties who had been exposed to COVID-19. Specimen: PBMCs or T cells enriched from blood (not recorded which). The CDR3, as DNA: TGTGCCAGCAGCTTCCGGGAGGGGTACAATGAGCAGTTCTTC. This codes for CASSFREGYNEQFF.